This T cell receptor beta chain was sequenced for a study of cytomegalovirus exposure and HLA in healthy donors. Study summary: In a later analysis, it was reported that the approximately 120 validation repertoires had been produced on the same platform as the 550 to 700 repertoires belonging to the first cohort. General study results and limits: A list of 150 to 200 TCR beta chains associated with cytomegalovirus was given. That first-cohort TCR clusters tended to co-occur in the 95 to 150 validation repertoires was found in a later analysis.

This clone occurred a few times. What it binds is unknown. Generated by immunoSEQ multiplex PCR, the TCRdb table keeps only in-frame clones and is missing some. The sample lists approximately 150,000 clones; about 87% were seen once. The specimen was PBMCs. The sequence was collected from a young man in good health and CMV-seropositive.

The CDR3 DNA follows: TGTGCCAGCAGTTTATCTCTTGACAGCCTCTATGGCTACACCTTC. Encoded protein: CASSLSLDSLYGYTF. This chain uses TRBV27 with TRBJ1-2, with D possibly matching TRBD1 (5 bases). The CDR3 contains 15 residues. The V gene's germline CDR1 is MNHEY and CDR2 SMNVEV (reference sequence). Trimming took off 0 bases at V and 4 bases at J, with 12 bases between the two ends.